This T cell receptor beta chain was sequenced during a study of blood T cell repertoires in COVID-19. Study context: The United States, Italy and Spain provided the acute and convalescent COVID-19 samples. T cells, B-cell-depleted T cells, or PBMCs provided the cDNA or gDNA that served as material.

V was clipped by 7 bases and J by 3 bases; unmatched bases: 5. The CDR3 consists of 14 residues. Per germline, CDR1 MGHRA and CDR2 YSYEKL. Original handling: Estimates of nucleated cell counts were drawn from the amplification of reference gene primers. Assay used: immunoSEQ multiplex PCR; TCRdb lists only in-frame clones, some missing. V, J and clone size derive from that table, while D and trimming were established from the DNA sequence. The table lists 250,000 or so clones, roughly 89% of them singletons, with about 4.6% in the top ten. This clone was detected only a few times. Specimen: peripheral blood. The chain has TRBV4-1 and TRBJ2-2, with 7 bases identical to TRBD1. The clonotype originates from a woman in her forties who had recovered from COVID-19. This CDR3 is CASTFTGDTGELFF. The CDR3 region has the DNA TGCGCCAGCACGTTTACAGGGGACACCGGGGAGCTGTTTTTT.